A selection of T cell receptor beta chains follows, all from one sample in a study of blood T cell repertoires in COVID-19. TCRdb's table, derived via immunoSEQ multiplex PCR, lists solely in-frame clones and lacks some. The sample records approximately 500,000 clones, less than 90% being singletons. Sequenced sample: peripheral blood. All receptors come from a woman aged 50 to 65 with COVID-19, enrolled during active disease. Both conserved end residues are trimmed from each CDR3.

j_call v_call cdr3_aa
TRBJ2-1 TRBV19 ASSTDSSSYNEQF
TRBJ2-5 TRBV7-6 ASSLDWGRMETQY
TRBJ2-1 TRBV5-1 ASSLDIMDEQF
TRBJ1-6 TRBV2 ASSRDVSDSPLH
TRBJ2-7 TRBV7-9 ASSLEGGSAYEQY
TRBJ2-1 TRBV19 ASSILGDGDNEQF
TRBJ2-7 TRBV5-1 ASSFDSGYEQY
TRBJ2-7 TRBV19 ASQGRYEQY
TRBJ1-1 TRBV5-1 ASSPGHANTEAF
TRBJ2-5 TRBV28 ASKEGTGFVETQY
TRBJ1-5 TRBV2 ASSVRGGQGSNQPQH
TRBJ1-1 TRBV27 ASSPREASMNTEAF
TRBJ2-7 TRBV7-2 ASSVDRGSYEQY
TRBJ1-1 TRBV3-1/TRBV3-2 ASSQVKGMNTEAF
TRBJ1-2 TRBV12-3/TRBV12-4 ASSLRGPYGYT
TRBJ1-2 TRBV28 AIRSGPPGYT
TRBJ2-3 TRBV7-2 ASIPGRGDTQY
TRBJ1-1 TRBV28 ASSPGGTEAF
TRBJ2-7 TRBV28 ASSQPGQGAYEQY
TRBJ1-4 TRBV28 ASSSRATKLF
TRBJ1-6 TRBV10-3 AISVGSTGRNSPLH
TRBJ1-1 TRBV19 ASSIGGRGTEAF
TRBJ2-3 TRBV9 ASSVPHTDTQY
TRBJ1-2 TRBV7-9 ASSLGTVTLYT
TRBJ1-6 TRBV30 AQTESSYNSPLH
TRBJ2-7 TRBV5-8 ATVGQSSYGEQY
TRBJ2-3 TRBV19 ASSTEQGPPN
TRBJ1-5 TRBV7-2 ASAISGGQPQH
TRBJ2-1 TRBV25-1 ASSVLTGGPPNEQF
TRBJ1-1 TRBV9 ASSVGQGNTEAF
TRBJ2-7 TRBV11-2 ASSDPGTGLYEQY
TRBJ2-5 TRBV18 ASSPARGGGGRETQY
TRBJ2-2 TRBV7-9 ASSLGRDRLTGELF
TRBJ2-7 TRBV6-1 ASASGTNSYEQY
TRBJ1-1 TRBV28 ASSFSRRTEAF
TRBJ1-1 TRBV30 AWSVQGTEKAF
TRBJ1-2 TRBV24-1 ATSAGTTSNYGYT
TRBJ2-4 TRBV9 ASSVGLAGNKNIQY
TRBJ2-3 TRBV9 ASSLSLAGDTQY
TRBJ2-7 TRBV5-6 ASSPGRGYYEQY
TRBJ2-7 TRBV29-1 SVEKRQGYEQY
TRBJ2-3 TRBV12-3/TRBV12-4 ASSSPAGDTQY
TRBJ1-1 TRBV30 AWSVLAYTEAF
TRBJ2-3 TRBV3-1/TRBV3-2 ASSWEVGTQY
TRBJ1-4 TRBV6-4 ASSEVGGSEKLF
TRBJ2-2 TRBV4-2 ASSRKGAQTGELF
TRBJ1-2 TRBV19 ATSDRGLNYGYT
TRBJ2-2 TRBV6-5 ASTQTRRTGELF
TRBJ2-7 TRBV2 ASSTTRDRGRYEQY
TRBJ1-3 TRBV18 ASSPGQGNTIY
TRBJ2-5 TRBV7-3 ASSPGLGLAETQY
TRBJ1-1 TRBV19 ASSVQGWNTEAF
TRBJ2-1 TRBV27 ASKLFREYNEQF